This T cell receptor beta chain derives from a study of T cells in Graves' hyperthyroidism and ophthalmopathy. Notes on the study in general: Ophthalmopathy was predicted by the model a median of approximately six months ahead of onset.

Trimming cost V 3 bases and J 7 bases; bases outside gene matches: 1. CDR1 is MNHNS, CDR2 SASEGT, per germline. This CDR3 comprises 15 residues. This clonotype was seen repeatedly, ten times or more. Its antigen is not known. Stable disease denoted Graves' hyperthyroidism without ophthalmopathy progression within 18 months. Using approximately 10 ml of fresh peripheral blood, PBMCs were prepared. Amplified TCR beta CDR3 regions derived from RNA transcripts. In the first-round RT-PCR of the TCR CDR3, the HTBI primer set was used. TCRdb used MiXCR to reprocess the multiplex PCR reads, holding one entry per CDR3 protein. The repertoire includes about 400,000 distinct CDR3 sequences, roughly an eighth of them detected once, and about 4.9% sits in the top ten.

Sequencing was done on a sample of blood. This TCR derives from a young woman with Graves' hyperthyroidism. The rearrangement joins TRBV6-1 to TRBJ2-1, with TRBD2 matching 15 bases. CDR3 nucleotides: TGTGCCAGCAGTGAGGGACTAGCGGGAGGAAATGAGCAGTTCTTC. Protein product: CASSEGLAGGNEQFF.